These T cell receptor beta chains were read from a single sample in a study of T cells in Graves' hyperthyroidism and ophthalmopathy. Using its own MiXCR run on the multiplex PCR reads, TCRdb lists one record per CDR3 protein. The sample yields under 400,000 distinct CDR3 sequences, over 20% seen once. Sequenced: blood. These receptor sequences come from a woman aged 50 to 60 with Graves' hyperthyroidism. Both conserved end residues are part of each CDR3. The D gene is left open where the match is weak. Size is stated for part of the rows, as once, few or many counts, or as a class when the clone is expanded.

j_gene: TRBJ2-7; abundance: few; v_gene: TRBV20-1; d_gene: -; CDR3nt: TGCAGTGCTGGCCTGACAGGAGGAGTCTACGAGCAGTACTTC; CDR3aa: CSAGLTGGVYEQYF
j_gene: TRBJ2-2; abundance: many; v_gene: TRBV3-1; d_gene: -; CDR3nt: TGTGCCAGCAGCCAAGTCAGGACCTCGAACACCGGGGAGCTGTTTTTT; CDR3aa: CASSQVRTSNTGELFF
j_gene: TRBJ1-2; abundance: few; v_gene: TRBV12-3/TRBV12-4; d_gene: TRBD1; CDR3nt: TGTGCCAGCAGTAACCGGGACAGGGGTGGCTACACCTTC; CDR3aa: CASSNRDRGGYTF
j_gene: TRBJ2-1; abundance: many; v_gene: TRBV4-1; d_gene: TRBD2; CDR3nt: TGCGCCAGCAGCCAGCCAGGACTAGCGGGGGAATATAATGAGCAGTTCTTC; CDR3aa: CASSQPGLAGEYNEQFF
j_gene: TRBJ1-5; abundance: many; v_gene: TRBV3-1; d_gene: TRBD1; CDR3nt: TGTGCCAGCAGCCAAGGATCCGGACAGGGAACAATTCAGCCCCAGCATTTT; CDR3aa: CASSQGSGQGTIQPQHF
j_gene: TRBJ2-3; abundance: many; v_gene: TRBV20-1; d_gene: TRBD2; CDR3nt: TGCAGTGCTTCTACTAGCGGTCCGCAGTATTTT; CDR3aa: CSASTSGPQYF
j_gene: TRBJ1-2; abundance: many; v_gene: TRBV2; d_gene: TRBD1; CDR3nt: TGTGCCAGCAGGGACAGGGCTAGCTATGGCTACACCTTC; CDR3aa: CASRDRASYGYTF
j_gene: TRBJ1-1; abundance: many; v_gene: TRBV12-3/TRBV12-4; d_gene: TRBD1; CDR3nt: TGTGCCAGCAGCAGGGGGGGGCTGGGGACTGAAGCTTTCTTT; CDR3aa: CASSRGGLGTEAFF
j_gene: TRBJ2-1; abundance: -; v_gene: TRBV10-3; d_gene: -; CDR3nt: TGTGCCATCAGTGAGGGCCTAGCGTCCAACAATGAGCAGTTCTTC; CDR3aa: CAISEGLASNNEQFF
j_gene: TRBJ2-1; abundance: few; v_gene: TRBV27; d_gene: -; CDR3nt: TGTGCCAGCAGCTCTCTAAGTGGAAATGAGCAGTTCTTC; CDR3aa: CASSSLSGNEQFF
j_gene: TRBJ2-1; abundance: few; v_gene: TRBV5-5; d_gene: -; CDR3nt: TGTGCCAGCAGCGGAAATGGGAGAACTACTTGGGGTAATGAGCAGTTCTTC; CDR3aa: CASSGNGRTTWGNEQFF
j_gene: TRBJ2-1; abundance: many; v_gene: TRBV7-8; d_gene: TRBD2; CDR3nt: TGTGCCAGCAGCTTAGCGCCCCTAGCGGCGTACAATGAGCAGTTCTTC; CDR3aa: CASSLAPLAAYNEQFF
j_gene: TRBJ1-5; abundance: many; v_gene: TRBV20-1; d_gene: TRBD1; CDR3nt: TGCAGTGCTGAGGAGGACAGGGGTCGGCCCCAGCATTTT; CDR3aa: CSAEEDRGRPQHF
j_gene: TRBJ2-2; abundance: many; v_gene: TRBV14; d_gene: -; CDR3nt: TGTGCCAGCAGCCAGAGTTACACCGGGGAGCTGTTTTTT; CDR3aa: CASSQSYTGELFF
j_gene: TRBJ1-2; abundance: many; v_gene: TRBV7-9; d_gene: -; CDR3nt: TGTGCCAGCAGCTCCGCGGGGGGTCTTTCTGGCTACACCTTC; CDR3aa: CASSSAGGLSGYTF
j_gene: TRBJ1-1; abundance: many; v_gene: TRBV20-1; d_gene: -; CDR3nt: TGCAGTGGACAATTGAACACTGAAGCTTTCTTT; CDR3aa: CSGQLNTEAFF